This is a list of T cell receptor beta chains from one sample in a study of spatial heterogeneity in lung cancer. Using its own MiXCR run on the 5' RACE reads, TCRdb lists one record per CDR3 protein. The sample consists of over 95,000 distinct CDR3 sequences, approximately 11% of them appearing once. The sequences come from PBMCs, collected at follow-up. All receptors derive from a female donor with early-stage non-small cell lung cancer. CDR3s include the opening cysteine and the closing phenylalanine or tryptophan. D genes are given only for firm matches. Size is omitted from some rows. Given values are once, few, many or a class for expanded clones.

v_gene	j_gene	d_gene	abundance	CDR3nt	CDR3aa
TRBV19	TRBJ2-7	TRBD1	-	TGTGCCAGTAGTGGTGGACAGGGTCCTTACGAGCAGTACTTC	CASSGGQGPYEQYF
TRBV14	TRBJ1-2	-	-	TGTGCCAGCAGGCCTCGTGGCGGCTTCAACGGCTACACCTTC	CASRPRGGFNGYTF
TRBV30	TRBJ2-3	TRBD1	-	TGTGCCTGGAGTTACAGGGGTGTCGATACGCAGTATTTT	CAWSYRGVDTQYF
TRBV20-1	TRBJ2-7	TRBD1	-	TGCAGTGCTAGTCAACAGGGGTGGAGGGAGCAGTACTTC	CSASQQGWREQYF
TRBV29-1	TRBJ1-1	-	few	TGCAGCGTTGAGGTGGGGCGGAGCACTGAAGCTTTCTTT	CSVEVGRSTEAFF
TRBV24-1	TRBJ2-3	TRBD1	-	TGTGCCACCAGTGATTCCGGGACAGGGGTAGATACGCAGTATTTT	CATSDSGTGVDTQYF
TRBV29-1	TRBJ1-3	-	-	TGCAGCGTTGTGGCACACTCTGGAAACACCATATATTTT	CSVVAHSGNTIYF
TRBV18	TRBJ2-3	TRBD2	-	TGTGCCAGCTCACTCCCTGCGGGGGGCACAGATACGCAGTATTTT	CASSLPAGGTDTQYF
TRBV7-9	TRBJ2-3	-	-	TGTGCCAGCAGCGCTGTTCCTAGCACAGATACGCAGTATTTT	CASSAVPSTDTQYF
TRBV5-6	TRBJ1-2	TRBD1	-	TGTGCCAGCAGCGCCGGACAGGGGGCTCGAGTCTATGGCTACACCTTC	CASSAGQGARVYGYTF
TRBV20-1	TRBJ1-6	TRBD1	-	TGCAGTGTCGGAACAGGGGATTTGTCACCCCTCCACTTT	CSVGTGDLSPLHF
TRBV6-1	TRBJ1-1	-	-	TGTGCCAGCAGTGAAGCATGGCGGAACACTGAAGCTTTCTTT	CASSEAWRNTEAFF
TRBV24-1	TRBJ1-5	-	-	TGTGCCACCAGTGATCGGGACACCTCTCAAGATAGCAATCAGCCCCAGCATTTT	CATSDRDTSQDSNQPQHF
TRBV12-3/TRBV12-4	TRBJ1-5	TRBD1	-	TGTGCCAGCAGGAACCGGGACAGGGGTGCTCAGCCCCAGCATTTT	CASRNRDRGAQPQHF
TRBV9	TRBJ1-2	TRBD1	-	TGTGCCAGCAGCGCTGCCGGGACAGCGATTAACTATGGCTACACCTTC	CASSAAGTAINYGYTF
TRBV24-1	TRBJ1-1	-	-	TGTGCCACCAGTGCCGGAACCGGCGGATACACTGAAGCTTTCTTT	CATSAGTGGYTEAFF
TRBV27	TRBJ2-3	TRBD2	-	TGTGCCAGCAGTTCCAAGGGCGGGAGTTACTCAGATACGCAGTATTTT	CASSSKGGSYSDTQYF
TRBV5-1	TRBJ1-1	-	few	TGCGCCAGCAGCTTGGTTCCAGGGAAATTCGGGACTGAAGCTTTCTTT	CASSLVPGKFGTEAFF
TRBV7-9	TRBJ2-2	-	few	TGTGCCAGCCGCCTCGCGAACACCGGGGAGCTGTTTTTT	CASRLANTGELFF
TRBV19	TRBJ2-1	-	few	TGTGCCAGTAGTACAATAAGCTCCTACAATGAGCAGTTCTTC	CASSTISSYNEQFF
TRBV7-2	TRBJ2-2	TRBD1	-	TGTGCCAGCAGCCCCCAAGGGACAGGGAGAACCGGGGAGCTGTTTTTT	CASSPQGTGRTGELFF
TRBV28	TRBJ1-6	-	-	TGTGCCAGCAGTCCTCAGGGAGAAAAATCACCCCTCCACTTT	CASSPQGEKSPLHF
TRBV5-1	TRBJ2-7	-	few	TGCGCCAGCAGCTTGGTTGCAGGACGCTACGAGCAGTACTTC	CASSLVAGRYEQYF
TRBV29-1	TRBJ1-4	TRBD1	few	TGCAGCGTTGGAGAGGGGGCGGCTAATGAAAAACTGTTTTTT	CSVGEGAANEKLFF
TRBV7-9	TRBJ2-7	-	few	TGTGCCAGCAGCCTGGTCTCCTACGAGCAGTACTTC	CASSLVSYEQYF
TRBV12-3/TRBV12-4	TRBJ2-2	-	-	TGTGCCAGCAGCTCCGTCCGGGACGGGGGTGTGTTTTTT	CASSSVRDGGVFF